A selection of T cell receptor beta chains follows, all from one sample in a study of vaccination and CD4 T cells after COVID-19. TCRdb reanalysed the PCR reads using MiXCR and keeps one entry per CDR3 protein. The table records approximately 12,000 distinct CDR3 sequences, 60% of them present only once. Their recognized antigens are unknown. Sequencing input: CD4+ T cells from blood, cultured in vitro. The receptors stem from a human donor who had recovered from COVID-19. CDR3s include the opening cysteine and the closing phenylalanine or tryptophan. Fields, in order: V gene, D gene, clone size, J gene, CDR3 DNA, CDR3 protein. D genes are given only for firm matches. Some rows have no size entry. The others give once, few or many, or a class for an expanded clone.

TRBV28	-	-	TRBJ1-1	TGTGCCAGCATCGGGGCCACTTCTTTTGAAGCTTTCTTT	CASIGATSFEAFF
TRBV15	-	few	TRBJ2-7	TGTGCCACCAGCAGAGATAGGACAGCATCCTACGAGCAGTACTTC	CATSRDRTASYEQYF
TRBV7-2	TRBD2	-	TRBJ2-3	TGTGCCAGCAGCTTAACGGCGACTAGCGGGAGGGGAGCAGATACGCAGTATTTT	CASSLTATSGRGADTQYF
TRBV30	-	-	TRBJ2-3	TGTGCCTGGAGCCCGTACTACACAGATACGCAGTATTTT	CAWSPYYTDTQYF
TRBV28	-	few	TRBJ2-7	TGTGCCAGCCAGACCAGGGACATCCCCTACTACGAGCAGTACTTC	CASQTRDIPYYEQYF
TRBV6-1	TRBD2	few	TRBJ2-7	TGTGCCAGCAGGGGACTAGCGGGAGGCTCCTACGAGCAGTACTTC	CASRGLAGGSYEQYF
TRBV7-9	-	-	TRBJ1-4	TGTGCCAGCAGCTTGAGACTGGAAAAACTGTTTTTT	CASSLRLEKLFF
TRBV6-2/TRBV6-3	-	few	TRBJ1-6	TGTGCCAGCAAGTACGTCGCAACCCCGAATAATTCACCCCTCCACTTT	CASKYVATPNNSPLHF
TRBV6-5	-	-	TRBJ2-1	TGTGCCAGCAGTTCACAGGGACCCTCCTACAATGAGCAGTTCTTC	CASSSQGPSYNEQFF
TRBV20-1	-	-	TRBJ1-5	TGCAGTGCTAGAGATCGGGGATCCAATCAGCCCCAGCATTTT	CSARDRGSNQPQHF
TRBV20-1	TRBD2	-	TRBJ2-1	TGCAGTGCTAGGAGGACTAGCGGGAATTCCTACAATGAGCAGTTCTTC	CSARRTSGNSYNEQFF
TRBV29-1	-	-	TRBJ2-7	TGCAGCGTGTCTTTCACATCCGAGCAGTACTTC	CSVSFTSEQYF
TRBV5-1	TRBD2	once	TRBJ2-1	TGCGCCAGCAGCTTGGAACTAGCGGGTCACAATGAGCAGTTCTTC	CASSLELAGHNEQFF
TRBV30	-	few	TRBJ1-5	TGTGCCTGGAGCGACGATAGCAATCAGCCCCAGCATTTT	CAWSDDSNQPQHF
TRBV2	-	-	TRBJ2-2	TGTGCCAGCACCCAGTCCTCGGGGGCGAACACCGGGGAGCTGTTTTTT	CASTQSSGANTGELFF
TRBV15	-	-	TRBJ1-2	TGTGCCACCAGCAGACCCCGGACGGATCTAGGCTATGGCTACACCTTC	CATSRPRTDLGYGYTF
TRBV5-1	TRBD2	-	TRBJ2-5	TGCGCCAGCAGCTTGGCGGCCGGACTAGCGGGATCTCAAGAGACCCAGTACTTC	CASSLAAGLAGSQETQYF
TRBV15	-	-	TRBJ2-1	TGTGCCACCAGCGGAAGGAATGAGCAGTTCTTC	CATSGRNEQFF
TRBV28	-	-	TRBJ1-1	TGTGCCAGCAGTATCCCAATCGTGGGGGCGGAAGCTTTCTTT	CASSIPIVGAEAFF
TRBV2	TRBD1	-	TRBJ1-2	TGTGCCAGCACTTTAACAGGGGTTAACTATGGCTACACCTTC	CASTLTGVNYGYTF
TRBV27	-	-	TRBJ2-2	TGTGCCAGCAGTTTATTGGGGGCCGGGGAGCTGTTTTTT	CASSLLGAGELFF
TRBV7-6	-	-	TRBJ2-5	TGTGCCAGCAGCTTAGCGGGACGGGTCCAAGAGACCCAGTACTTC	CASSLAGRVQETQYF
TRBV20-1	-	-	TRBJ2-1	TGCAGTGCTGATGTAGGACCCACGTCCTACAATGAGCAGTTCTTC	CSADVGPTSYNEQFF
TRBV19	TRBD1	few	TRBJ1-5	TGTGCCAGTAAGACCAGGGGGACGGCGCAGCCCCAGCATTTT	CASKTRGTAQPQHF
TRBV24-1	TRBD1	-	TRBJ2-1	TGTGCCACCAGTGACTCCGCCGGGACAGGGCTTAGGGATGAGCAGTTCTTC	CATSDSAGTGLRDEQFF
TRBV20-1	-	-	TRBJ1-4	TGCAGTGCTAGAGGGACTGGGATAGGGGCAACTAATGAAAAACTGTTTTTT	CSARGTGIGATNEKLFF
TRBV7-9	TRBD1	-	TRBJ1-1	TGTGCCAGCAGCTTACAGGGGGCAATGGGTGAAGCTTTCTTT	CASSLQGAMGEAFF
TRBV7-9	TRBD1	-	TRBJ1-1	TGTGCCAGCAGCTTAGACAGGGGACGCTTGAACACTGAAGCTTTCTTT	CASSLDRGRLNTEAFF
TRBV30	-	-	TRBJ2-5	TGTGCCTGGAGTGTGCAGGGGCAAGAGACCCAGTACTTC	CAWSVQGQETQYF
TRBV7-9	TRBD1	-	TRBJ1-5	TGTGCCAGCAGCTCGGGAGGGACAGGCGTTTATAGCAATCAGCCCCAGCATTTT	CASSSGGTGVYSNQPQHF
TRBV6-1	TRBD2	-	TRBJ2-3	TGTGCCAGCAGTGCGAGCGGGAGGCGCACAGATACGCAGTATTTT	CASSASGRRTDTQYF
TRBV5-1	-	-	TRBJ2-2	TGCGCCAGCAGCTTGGGCGCCGGGGGCACCGGGGAGCTGTTTTTT	CASSLGAGGTGELFF
TRBV7-9	-	-	TRBJ1-2	TGTGCCAGCAGCTTGTGCCAGTCCCCCGTCTATGGCTACACCTTC	CASSLCQSPVYGYTF
TRBV7-2	-	few	TRBJ1-1	TGTGCCAGCAGCTTACGCCAGGTGGGTACTGAAGCTTTCTTT	CASSLRQVGTEAFF
TRBV19	TRBD2	-	TRBJ2-5	TGTGCCCCTCTGGGACTAGCGGGAGTTGAGACCCAGTACTTC	CAPLGLAGVETQYF
TRBV27	TRBD1	few	TRBJ1-5	TGTGCCAGCAGTGGAAGGGACAGAGATCAGCCCCAGCATTTT	CASSGRDRDQPQHF
TRBV7-8	TRBD2	-	TRBJ2-7	TGTGCCAGCAGTCGGACTAGCGGGTTATCCTACGAGCAGTACTTC	CASSRTSGLSYEQYF
TRBV4-2	-	-	TRBJ2-2	TGTGCCAGCAGCCAAGCCTCAGCTACTAACACCGGGGAGCTGTTTTTT	CASSQASATNTGELFF
TRBV21-1	-	-	TRBJ2-3	TGTGCCAGCAGCAAGGCGGACAGGGCCCCCCATGGTGGCTTCACAGATACGCAGTATTTT	CASSKADRAPHGGFTDTQYF
TRBV12-3/TRBV12-4	-	few	TRBJ1-1	TGTGCCAGCAGGCGCGGGGGGAACACTGAAGCTTTCTTT	CASRRGGNTEAFF
TRBV6-1	TRBD2	few	TRBJ2-7	TGTGCCAGCAGCCCCGAGACGGGAGGGAGTTACGAGCAGTACTTC	CASSPETGGSYEQYF
TRBV20-1	-	-	TRBJ1-5	TGCAGTGCTAGAGATGGGGTCGGGGGTCAGCCCCAGCATTTT	CSARDGVGGQPQHF
TRBV2	TRBD2	-	TRBJ2-1	TGTGCCAGCCTCTCGGCTAGCGGGAGACGCTATGAGCAGTTCTTC	CASLSASGRRYEQFF